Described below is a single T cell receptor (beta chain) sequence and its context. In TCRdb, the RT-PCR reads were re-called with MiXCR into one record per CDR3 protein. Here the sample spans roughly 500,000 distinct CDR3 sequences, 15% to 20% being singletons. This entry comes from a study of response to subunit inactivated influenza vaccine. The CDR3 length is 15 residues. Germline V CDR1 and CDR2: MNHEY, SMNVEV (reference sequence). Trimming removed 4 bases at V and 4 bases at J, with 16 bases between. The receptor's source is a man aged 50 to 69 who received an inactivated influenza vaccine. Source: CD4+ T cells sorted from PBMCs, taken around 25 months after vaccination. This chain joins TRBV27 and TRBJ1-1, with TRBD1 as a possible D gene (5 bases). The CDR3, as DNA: TGTGCCAGCAGTTCTGTTAACGGGGCGAGCACTGAAGCTTTCTTT. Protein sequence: CASSSVNGASTEAFF.